The 13 T cell receptor beta chains listed next were all sequenced from one sample in a study of shared clonotypes between healthy human individuals. Generated by immunoSEQ multiplex PCR, the TCRdb table keeps only in-frame clones and is missing some. The table records some 470,000 clones, over 60% of them present only once. Input material: PBMCs. The origin of the receptors is a woman between 35 and 50 years old in good health. Some clones in this sample may be carry-over from other donors' samples.

The J gene is TRBJ2-3, the V gene TRBV18; 9 bases are shared with TRBD1. The junction had 6 bases not matched to a gene; V was cut back by 1 base and J by 4 bases. CDR1 is KGHSH and CDR2 is LQKENI in the germline V gene. The CDR3 loop spans 16 amino acids. The CDR3 DNA sequence: TGTGCCAGCTCACCACGAGGACAGGGGTTGCCAGATACGCAGTATTTT. Encoded protein: CASSPRGQGLPDTQYF. The complete variable domain, with remaining parts taken from reference TRBV18 and TRBJ2-3, reads NAGVMQNPRHLVRRRGQEARLRCSPMKGHSHVYWYRQLPEEGLKFMVYLQKENIIDESGMPKERFSAEFPKEGPSILRIQQVVRGDSAAYFCASSPRGQGLPDTQYFGPGTRLTVL.

The chain's CDR3 is CASSSSLAGVPFF. In DNA, the CDR3 is TGTGCCAGCAGCTCGTCCTTAGCGGGAGTCCCGTTCTTC. The chain couples TRBV7-2 to TRBJ2-1; TRBD2 aligns across 9 bases. The V and J ends lost 4 bases and 15 bases, in that order; junction bases with no gene match: 10. The CDR3 contains 13 residues. The germline gives CDR1 SGHTA, CDR2 FQGNSA.

This clone has a handful of counts. As DNA, the CDR3 is TGTGCCAGCAGCCCCCGGGGGGTACTAGCGGGTCGAGGGTTCTACGAGCAGTACTTC. Translated, it gives CASSPRGVLAGRGFYEQYF. V is TRBV7-2 and J is TRBJ2-7; 9 positions agree with TRBD2. Germline CDR1 and CDR2: SGHTA and FQGNSA. V shed 5 bases, J shed 3 bases, and the junction held 20 bases outside the gene matches. The CDR3 sequence is 19 residues long.

This chain links TRBV13 with TRBJ2-7; unclear D gene. The CDR3 runs 12 residues. Between the trimmed V and J ends, which lost 2 bases and 9 bases, there was a span of 11 bases. The V gene's germline CDR1 is PRHDT and CDR2 FYEKMQ (reference sequence). In DNA form, the CDR3 reads TGTGCCAGCAGCTTATCTTTAGTGTGGCAGTACTTC. This translates into CASSLSLVWQYF.

The J gene is TRBJ2-7, the V gene TRBV7-2; 9 nucleotides align to TRBD2. The germline V gene encodes CDR1 SGHTA and CDR2 FQGNSA. V gave up 5 bases and J gave up 6 bases; unmatched junction bases: 8. There are 14 residues in the CDR3. CDR3 residues: CASSPRTSVAEQYF. CDR3 bases: TGTGCCAGCAGCCCTCGGACTAGCGTGGCCGAGCAGTACTTC.

This sequence joins TRBV6-5 and TRBJ2-6; maybe TRBD2 (5 bases). The CDR3 totals 15 residues. Trimming cost V 1 base and J 2 bases, with 6 bases left between them. Germline CDR1 MNHEY, CDR2 SVGAGI. Written as DNA, the CDR3 is TGTGCCAGCAGTTACTTCGGGGCTGGGGCCAACGTCCTGACTTTC. Translated, it gives CASSYFGAGANVLTF.

CDR3 residues: CATLTPGGYEQYF. DNA for the CDR3: TGTGCCACCCTAACTCCGGGGGGCTACGAGCAGTACTTC. The chain combines TRBV19 with TRBJ2-7; 7 nucleotides line up with TRBD2. The ends lost 10 bases at V and 3 bases at J; junction bases unmatched: 9. Germline V CDR1 and CDR2: LNHDA, SQIVND (reference sequence). The CDR3 contains 13 residues.

The J gene is TRBJ1-4, the V gene TRBV11-2; 7 nucleotides align to TRBD1. Germline values: CDR1 SGHAT, CDR2 FQNNGV. After removal of 6 bases from V and 7 bases from J, the junction contained 8 bases not matched to a gene. The CDR3 loop spans 14 amino acids. This chain's CDR3 is CASSPTGRGEKLFF. Here the CDR3 DNA reads TGTGCCAGCAGTCCGACAGGGAGGGGTGAAAAACTGTTTTTT.

The rearrangement joins TRBV10-3 to TRBJ2-7; a possible D gene is TRBD2 (7 bases). The germline gives CDR1 ENHRY, CDR2 SYGVKD. V was clipped by 3 bases and J by 3 bases, with 15 bases between them. There are 15 residues in the CDR3. As DNA, the CDR3 is TGTGCCATCAGTGAAGTGCGGGGGCCCTACTACGAGCAGTACTTC. This sequence encodes CAISEVRGPYYEQYF.

The J gene is TRBJ2-7, the V gene TRBV25-1; 7 bases are a match to TRBD1. Looked up from germline, CDR1 is MGHDK and CDR2 is SYGVNS. J was trimmed by 9 bases and V by 6 bases; bases with no gene match: 8. The CDR3 sequence is 12 residues long. The CDR3 reads CASSLPGQSQYF. The CDR3 DNA follows: TGTGCCAGCAGCCTCCCGGGACAGTCGCAGTACTTC.

The V gene is TRBV30, the J gene TRBJ2-3; 15 positions match TRBD2. The CDR3 spans 20 residues. The J segment lost 2 bases and the V segment lost 3 bases, leaving 15 bases of the junction unmatched. Germline CDR1 is GTSNPN and CDR2 is SVGIG (reference sequence). For the CDR3, the DNA is TGTGCCTGGAGGGCAAGAGGGACTAGCGGGAGGCGGTTTTTCACAGATACGCAGTATTTT. This codes for CAWRARGTSGRRFFTDTQYF.

On this clone itself: A far larger clone is one nucleotide away, so this likely arose from a read error. The chain links TRBV9 to TRBJ2-1; the D gene is possibly TRBD2 (6 bases). CDR1 is SGDLS and CDR2 is YYNGEE in the germline V gene. V lost 4 bases and J 4 bases, leaving 15 bases between the germline ends. The CDR3 contains 15 residues. CDR3 in amino acids: CASSSGGSEYNEQFF. CDR3 in DNA: TGTGCCAGCAGCTCTGGGGGGTCCGAATACAATGAGCAGTTCTTC.

V gene TRBV27 combines with J gene TRBJ2-7; 10 bases match TRBD1. The CDR3 consists of 15 residues. Trimming at V came to 3 bases and at J to 2 bases, leaving 4 bases not matched to a gene. Germline V gene sequence: CDR1 MNHEY, CDR2 SMNVEV (reference sequence). The CDR3 DNA follows: TGTGCCAGCAGTTTCGGGACAGGGGCTACCTACGAGCAGTACTTC. Its translation: CASSFGTGATYEQYF.